The rows below give T cell receptor beta chains drawn from one sample of a study of PD-L1 blockade in urothelial cancer. TCRdb's table, derived via immunoSEQ multiplex PCR, lists solely in-frame clones and lacks some. Found here are roughly 63,000 clones, more than 80% of them singletons; the top ten hold more than 5%. Material: PBMCs, obtained around atezolizumab (anti-PD-L1) treatment. The receptor source for this set is a man between 65 and 80 years old with urothelial cancer. Each CDR3 is given with its conserved first and last residue. The D gene is left open where the match is weak. Not every row has a clone size; where given, it reads once, few, many or a size class.

D	V	J	size	CDR3	DNA
-	TRBV19	TRBJ2-3	few	CASKSTQNTDTQYF	TGTGCCAGTAAGTCGACACAAAACACAGATACGCAGTATTTT
-	TRBV7-3	TRBJ1-1	-	CASSLIGGTEAFF	TGTGCCAGCAGCTTAATAGGGGGCACTGAAGCTTTCTTT
TRBD1	TRBV7-9	TRBJ2-7	-	CASSRDRASGEQYF	TGTGCCAGCAGCCGGGACAGGGCATCGGGGGAGCAGTACTTC
TRBD2	TRBV2	TRBJ2-5	-	CASSEGGLAGETQYF	TGTGCCAGCAGTGAAGGGGGACTAGCGGGAGAGACCCAGTACTTC
TRBD1	TRBV5-1	TRBJ1-1	-	CASSPGQGNTEAFF	TGCGCCAGCAGCCCGGGACAGGGGAACACTGAAGCTTTCTTT
-	TRBV5-5	TRBJ2-7	-	CASSPVVVPGEQYF	TGTGCCAGCAGCCCGGTGGTTGTACCGGGTGAGCAGTACTTC
-	TRBV5-1	TRBJ2-1	once	CASSLDGTAYNEQFF	TGCGCCAGCAGCTTGGATGGGACTGCCTACAATGAGCAGTTCTTC
-	TRBV7-6	TRBJ2-1	-	CASSQTRRDEQFF	TGTGCCAGCAGCCAGACTAGACGCGATGAGCAGTTCTTC
-	TRBV4-3	TRBJ2-1	-	CASTRDGGSYNEQFF	TGCGCCAGCACCCGGGACGGGGGCTCCTACAATGAGCAGTTCTTC
-	TRBV30	TRBJ1-2	-	CAWSFSGRIYGYTF	TGTGCCTGGAGTTTCTCGGGTCGGATCTATGGCTACACCTTC
TRBD2	TRBV9	TRBJ2-1	-	CASGEGLAGYNEQFF	TGTGCCAGCGGGGAGGGACTAGCGGGTTACAATGAGCAGTTCTTC
TRBD2	TRBV14	TRBJ2-3	-	CASSQRSEAGGLSNTQYF	TGTGCCAGCAGCCAACGCTCGGAAGCGGGGGGGCTTTCTAATACGCAGTATTTT
-	TRBV21-1	TRBJ2-5	-	CASSKGLAGEETQYF	TGTGCCAGCAGCAAAGGGCTAGCGGGAGAAGAGACCCAGTACTTC
-	TRBV6-5	TRBJ1-4	few	CASSSAGATNEKLFF	TGTGCCAGCAGTTCCGCGGGGGCAACTAATGAAAAACTGTTTTTT
-	TRBV5-4	TRBJ2-3	-	CASSLERSTDTQYF	TGTGCCAGCAGCTTGGAGCGGAGCACAGATACGCAGTATTTT
-	TRBV18	TRBJ2-4	-	CASSPTRETKNIQYF	TGTGCCAGCTCACCGACAAGGGAGACCAAAAACATTCAGTACTTC
TRBD2	TRBV7-9	TRBJ2-5	-	CASSLPVPGGQETQYF	TGTGCCAGCAGCTTACCTGTCCCGGGAGGACAAGAGACCCAGTACTTC
-	TRBV19	TRBJ1-2	few	CASSIQGTGINYGYTF	TGTGCCAGTAGTATCCAGGGGACGGGCATCAACTATGGCTACACCTTC
TRBD1	TRBV6-5	TRBJ1-1	-	CASSSQGANTEAFF	TGTGCCAGCAGTTCACAGGGGGCGAACACTGAAGCTTTCTTT
-	TRBV2	TRBJ1-3	-	CASSAVSSGNTIYF	TGTGCCAGCAGTGCTGTCTCCTCTGGAAACACCATATATTTT
-	TRBV5-6	TRBJ1-1	-	CASSFGREAFF	TGTGCCAGCAGCTTTGGCAGAGAAGCTTTCTTT
-	TRBV6-1	TRBJ1-1	once	CASTGQLNTEAFF	TGTGCCAGCACCGGACAGTTGAACACTGAAGCTTTCTTT
TRBD1	TRBV18	TRBJ2-3	-	CASSPTNRGRTDTQYF	TGTGCCAGCTCACCAACGAACAGGGGAAGGACAGATACGCAGTATTTT
TRBD2	TRBV9	TRBJ2-3	-	CASSAGLAGGPGDTQYF	TGTGCCAGCAGCGCAGGACTAGCGGGGGGACCGGGAGATACGCAGTATTTT
TRBD1	TRBV19	TRBJ1-1	-	CASSALRTGGSEAFF	TGTGCCAGTAGTGCCCTCAGGACAGGAGGGAGTGAAGCTTTCTTT
-	TRBV5-4	TRBJ2-5	-	CASSLAQARETQYF	TGTGCCAGCAGCTTGGCCCAGGCACGAGAGACCCAGTACTTC
-	TRBV7-2	TRBJ2-5	-	CASSHGGRETQYF	TGTGCCAGCAGCCACGGGGGGCGAGAGACCCAGTACTTC
-	TRBV30	TRBJ1-3	once	CAWTRLISGNTIYF	TGTGCCTGGACACGGTTGATCTCTGGAAACACCATATATTTT
TRBD1	TRBV5-8	TRBJ1-5	-	CASSSRTGRSNQPQHF	TGTGCCAGCAGCTCGAGGACAGGGAGAAGCAATCAGCCCCAGCATTTT
TRBD2	TRBV7-2	TRBJ2-2	-	CASSFGTSARTGELFF	TGTGCCAGCAGCTTCGGGACTAGCGCCCGAACCGGGGAGCTGTTTTTT
TRBD1	TRBV6-6	TRBJ1-2	few	CASTYGTGNYGYTF	TGTGCCAGCACTTACGGGACAGGGAACTATGGCTACACCTTC
-	TRBV5-4	TRBJ2-5	once	CASSFRGEETQYF	TGTGCCAGCAGCTTCCGCGGGGAAGAGACCCAGTACTTC
TRBD1	TRBV6-5	TRBJ1-1	-	CASSPGQGRLIEAFF	TGTGCCAGCAGCCCGGGACAGGGGAGGCTTATTGAAGCTTTCTTT
-	TRBV4-2	TRBJ1-2	once	CASSQDRGQGNFDTF	TGTGCCAGCAGCCAAGATCGAGGGCAGGGGAATTTTGACACCTTC
-	TRBV5-1	TRBJ2-7	-	CASSLGASDSYEQYF	TGCGCCAGCAGCTTGGGGGCTAGCGACTCCTACGAGCAGTACTTC
TRBD2	TRBV4-3	TRBJ2-3	-	CASSQEGAGGPDTQYF	TGCGCCAGCAGCCAAGAGGGAGCGGGAGGACCAGATACGCAGTATTTT
-	TRBV6-1	TRBJ2-1	few	CASIGIAAYNEQFF	TGTGCCAGCATAGGAATAGCGGCATACAATGAGCAGTTCTTC
-	TRBV13	TRBJ1-1	few	CASSLGQNTEAFF	TGTGCCAGCAGCTTAGGACAAAACACTGAAGCTTTCTTT
TRBD2	TRBV30	TRBJ2-2	-	CAWRARLAGTGELFF	TGTGCCTGGAGGGCCCGACTAGCGGGAACCGGGGAGCTGTTTTTT
-	TRBV4-2	TRBJ2-1	-	CASSKGGSGGDNEQFF	TGTGCCAGCAGCAAAGGGGGGAGCGGAGGGGACAATGAGCAGTTCTTC
TRBD2	TRBV25-1	TRBJ2-1	-	CASSGLAGLSSYNEQFF	TGTGCCAGCAGTGGGCTAGCGGGACTTAGCTCCTACAATGAGCAGTTCTTC
-	TRBV4-2	TRBJ1-2	-	CASSQDERAGDNYGYTF	TGTGCCAGCAGCCAAGATGAAAGGGCAGGGGATAACTATGGCTACACCTTC
TRBD2	TRBV7-2	TRBJ2-2	-	CASSVGTSGRRIGGELFF	TGTGCCAGCAGCGTCGGGACTAGCGGGAGGAGAATAGGCGGGGAGCTGTTTTTT
-	TRBV4-1	TRBJ1-4	-	CASSQDQRRTTNEKLFF	TGCGCCAGCAGCCAAGATCAAAGGAGGACAACTAATGAAAAACTGTTTTTT
TRBD1	TRBV6-5	TRBJ1-1	-	CASSATGENTEAFF	TGTGCCAGCAGCGCAACAGGGGAGAACACTGAAGCTTTCTTT
TRBD2	TRBV11-1	TRBJ2-5	-	CASSFDWTSRSQETQYF	TGTGCCAGCAGCTTTGATTGGACTAGCCGGTCCCAAGAGACCCAGTACTTC
TRBD2	TRBV7-9	TRBJ2-3	-	CASSPRGLAGTTDTQYF	TGTGCCAGCAGCCCAAGAGGGCTAGCGGGAACCACAGATACGCAGTATTTT
-	TRBV2	TRBJ2-2	-	CASSETGPYTGELFF	TGTGCCAGCAGTGAAACAGGGCCTTACACCGGGGAGCTGTTTTTT
TRBD1	TRBV5-6	TRBJ1-2	-	CASSLWDRGDYTF	TGTGCCAGCAGCTTGTGGGACAGGGGGGACTACACCTTC
TRBD2	TRBV7-2	TRBJ2-3	-	CASSPGTSGRDTQYF	TGTGCCAGCAGCCCCGGGACTAGCGGGAGAGATACGCAGTATTTT
-	TRBV5-8	TRBJ1-3	-	CASSSTGYSGNTIYF	TGTGCCAGCAGCTCGACAGGCTACTCTGGAAACACCATATATTTT
TRBD1	TRBV2	TRBJ1-4	-	CASRTRTGPEKLFF	TGTGCCAGTCGAACCAGGACAGGGCCTGAAAAACTGTTTTTT
-	TRBV12-2	TRBJ2-7	-	CASRLLASEQYF	TGTGCAAGTCGCTTACTGGCCTCCGAGCAGTACTTC
-	TRBV6-5	TRBJ2-4	once	CASSPGTGAKNIQYF	TGTGCCAGCAGCCCCGGTACAGGGGCCAAAAACATTCAGTACTTC
-	TRBV5-1	TRBJ1-6	-	CASSSRLSANSPLHF	TGCGCCAGCAGCTCCCGGTTAAGTGCGAATTCACCCCTCCACTTT
-	TRBV5-6	TRBJ1-1	-	CASSLGRVNTEAFF	TGTGCCAGCAGCCTTGGCAGGGTTAACACTGAAGCTTTCTTT
TRBD2	TRBV9	TRBJ2-3	-	CASSVVLAGDTQYF	TGTGCCAGCAGCGTAGTTCTAGCGGGAGATACGCAGTATTTT